This T cell receptor (beta chain) derives from a study of response to subunit inactivated influenza vaccine. Each CDR3 protein is one row after TCRdb ran MiXCR on the RT-PCR reads. The sample consists of about 650,000 distinct CDR3 sequences, around 16% of them appearing once. Concerning this clonotype: As yet, its antigen is unknown.

Study-wide results and limits: The study's authors posited that every seasonal influenza vaccination enlists few new T cells.

Germline V lookup: CDR1 SGHKS, CDR2 YYEKEE (reference sequence). The ends were cut back, 4 bases at V and 6 bases at J, with 11 bases in the middle. This CDR3 has 12 amino acids. V gene TRBV5-5 combines with J gene TRBJ2-7; D unclear. The source was PBMCs from blood, collected about 12 days after vaccination. This TCR was recovered from a man over 45 who received an inactivated influenza vaccine. The CDR3 region has the DNA TGTGCCAGCAGCCCTGGGCTCTTCGAGCAGTACTTC. Protein product: CASSPGLFEQYF.